Below, 29 T cell receptor beta chains from the same sample are listed, as sequenced in a study of blood T cell repertoires in COVID-19. Data came from immunoSEQ multiplex PCR; TCRdb stores just in-frame clones and leaves some out. Of over 350,000 clones listed, around 89% were seen once; the top ten hold about 1.1%. The source material was PBMCs or T cells enriched from blood (not recorded which). The receptors were gathered from a young woman who had recovered from COVID-19.

This clone was seen more than once but under ten times. V is TRBV5-1 and J is TRBJ1-3; 7 bases are a match to TRBD1. The CDR3 sequence is 14 residues long. With 1 base clipped from V and 4 bases from J, the junction kept 2 bases outside the gene matches. The V gene's germline CDR1 is SGHRS and CDR2 YFSETQ. CDR3 nucleotides: TGCGCCAGCAGCTTGACAGGGGAAGGAAACACCATATATTTT. As protein: CASSLTGEGNTIYF. The full variable domain, in which reference TRBV5-1 and TRBJ1-3 provide the parts outside the CDR3, is KAGVTQTPRYLIKTRGQQVTLSCSPISGHRSVSWYQQTPGQGLQFLFEYFSETQRNKGNFPGRFSGRQFSNSRSEMNVSTLELGDSALYLCASSLTGEGNTIYFGEGSWLTVV.

The rearrangement uses TRBV5-4 and TRBJ1-4; TRBD1 might be the D (5 bases). The CDR3 length is 16 residues. Trimming shortened V by 3 bases and J by 5 bases, and 17 bases separated the two germline ends. Germline V lookup: CDR1 SGHNT, CDR2 YYREEE (reference sequence). CDR3 sequence (DNA): TGTGCCAGCAGCTGGGGGGACTCCGTCAGAAATGAAAAACTGTTTTTT. Amino acid sequence: CASSWGDSVRNEKLFF.

This chain uses TRBV5-8 with TRBJ2-3, with 7 bases that match TRBD1. Looked up from germline, CDR1 is SGHTS and CDR2 is YDEGEE. The CDR3 length is 16 residues. The J segment lost 3 bases and the V segment lost 2 bases, leaving 9 bases of the junction unmatched. The CDR3 loop reads CASSFQSGQMTDTQYF. CDR3 bases: TGTGCCAGCAGCTTCCAATCGGGACAGATGACAGATACGCAGTATTTT.

This sequence joins TRBV2 and TRBJ1-4; possibly TRBD1 for D (5 bases). CDR3 length: 13 amino acids. The germline V gene encodes CDR1 SNHLY and CDR2 FYNNEI. Between the trimmed V and J ends, which lost 5 bases and 4 bases, there was a span of 8 bases. The CDR3: CASSSQGNEKLFF. The CDR3 DNA follows: TGTGCCAGCAGTAGTCAGGGTAATGAAAAACTGTTTTTT.

This clone was recorded once. The chain carries TRBV6-5 and TRBJ2-1, with a tentative D call TRBD2 (6 bases). CDR1 is MNHEY, CDR2 SVGAGI, per germline. The CDR3 is made up of 15 amino acids. Trimming pared 5 bases from V and 1 base from J, leaving 12 bases between. The CDR3 DNA follows: TGTGCCAGCAGTCGACTAGATCAGTCCTACAATGAGCAGTTCTTC. Its protein product is CASSRLDQSYNEQFF.

The chain links TRBV11-2 to TRBJ1-3; TRBD1 might be the D (5 bases). Germline V CDR1 and CDR2: SGHAT, FQNNGV. The CDR3 loop spans 15 amino acids. Trimming cost V 5 bases and J 4 bases, with 15 bases left between them. The DNA for the CDR3 is TGTGCCAGCAGCCTGGGAGGTGGGACCGGAAACACCATATATTTT. Its translation is CASSLGGGTGNTIYF. Drawing the rest from reference TRBV11-2 and TRBJ1-3, the complete variable domain is EAGVAQSPRYKIIEKRQSVAFWCNPISGHATLYWYQQILGQGPKLLIQFQNNGVVDDSQLPKDRFSAERLKGVDSTLKIQPAKLEDSAVYLCASSLGGGTGNTIYFGEGSWLTVV.

This clone was observed a single time. The same CDR3 is also encoded by other DNA sequences in this sample. The rearrangement joins TRBV29-1 to TRBJ1-5, with 8 nucleotides matching TRBD1. The V gene end was trimmed by 4 bases and the J gene end by 4 bases; junction bases not matched to a gene: 3. The CDR3 extends over 13 amino acids. CDR1 is SQVTM, CDR2 ANQGSEA, per germline. The CDR3 protein is CSVADRVNQPQHF. For the CDR3, the DNA is TGCAGCGTTGCGGACAGGGTGAATCAGCCCCAGCATTTT.

The J gene is TRBJ2-1, the V gene TRBV27; 16 bases are a match to TRBD2. The trim removed 5 bases at V and 8 bases at J, leaving 18 bases unmatched. Germline loops: CDR1 MNHEY, CDR2 SMNVEV (reference sequence). The CDR3 covers 20 residues. CDR3 sequence reads: CASSPSPGLAGGLFFDEQFF. For the CDR3, the DNA is TGTGCCAGCAGTCCATCACCGGGACTAGCGGGGGGGCTTTTTTTCGATGAGCAGTTCTTC.

The gene calls are TRBV7-9 and TRBJ1-2; the D is unclear. Trimming removed 3 bases from V and 1 base from J, with 12 bases in between. CDR3 length: 15 residues. The germline V gene encodes CDR1 SEHNR and CDR2 FQNEAQ (reference sequence). The CDR3 is CASSFMGVGNYGYTF. CDR3 in DNA: TGTGCCAGCAGCTTTATGGGCGTCGGTAACTATGGCTACACCTTC.

This chain uses TRBV2 with TRBJ1-2, with TRBD1 identical over 8 bases. Germline CDR1 reads SNHLY; CDR2 reads FYNNEI. This CDR3 spans 12 amino acids. J gave up 8 bases and V 3 bases, and 2 bases lay outside the gene matches. The CDR3 reads CASSEDRAGYTF. Written as DNA, the CDR3 is TGTGCCAGCAGTGAGGACAGGGCCGGCTACACCTTC.

The CDR3, as DNA: TGCGCCAGCAGCCAAGATACAGGGACGGGAAGTTATAGCAATCAGCCCCAGCATTTT. Its protein is CASSQDTGTGSYSNQPQHF. V is TRBV4-1 and J is TRBJ1-5, with a weak D call TRBD1 (6 bases). Germline-derived CDR1 and CDR2 are MGHRA and YSYEKL. The V end was cut by 0 bases, the J end by 0 bases, with 18 bases between. This CDR3 comprises 19 residues.

The rearrangement links TRBV5-1 to TRBJ2-7; 11 bases line up with TRBD1. The trim removed 4 bases at V and 0 bases at J, leaving 6 bases unmatched. Germline CDR1 reads SGHRS; CDR2 reads YFSETQ. The CDR3 is 16 residues long. The CDR3 region is CASSRTGTGGSYEQYF. CDR3 bases: TGCGCCAGCAGCAGGACCGGGACAGGGGGCTCCTACGAGCAGTACTTC.

This chain joins TRBV29-1 and TRBJ2-3; D uncertain. Germline-derived CDR1 and CDR2 are SQVTM and ANQGSEA. V was cut by 4 bases and J by 8 bases, with 10 bases left in between. The CDR3 spans 11 residues. CDR3 in DNA: TGCAGCGTTGCGAAGTCAGGTACGCAGTATTTT. Encoded protein: CSVAKSGTQYF.

This sequence joins TRBV3-1 (or the pseudogene TRBV3-2) and TRBJ2-1; TRBD2 matches 13 bases. J lost 10 bases, V lost 3 bases, and 6 bases had no gene match. The CDR3 length is 15 residues. From germline, CDR1 is LGHDT and CDR2 YNNKEL (reference sequence). CDR3 region: CASSHLLAGGEEQFF. CDR3 sequence (DNA): TGTGCCAGCAGCCACCTACTAGCGGGGGGGGAAGAGCAGTTCTTC.

This chain joins TRBV6-5 and TRBJ1-1; 8 nucleotides agree with TRBD1. CDR1 is MNHEY and CDR2 is SVGAGI in the germline V gene. The length of the CDR3 is 14 residues. The ends lost 7 bases at V and 1 base at J; junction bases unmatched: 5. The CDR3, as DNA: TGTGCCAGCATAAAAGGACAGGGGAACACTGAAGCTTTCTTT. Protein sequence: CASIKGQGNTEAFF.

The rearrangement joins TRBV25-1 to TRBJ2-3; D gene unclear. The CDR3 contains 15 residues. CDR1 MGHDK and CDR2 SYGVNS come from the germline V gene. V dropped 0 bases and J dropped 6 bases, with 13 bases sitting between them. CDR3 sequence: CASSEYIRMSDTQYF. The CDR3, as DNA: TGTGCCAGCAGTGAATATATTCGTATGTCGGATACGCAGTATTTT. The full variable domain, its missing parts supplied by reference TRBV25-1 and TRBJ2-3, is EADIYQTPRYLVIGTGKKITLECSQTMGHDKMYWYQQDPGMELHLIHYSYGVNSTEKGDLSSESTVSRIRTEHFPLTLESARPSHTSQYLCASSEYIRMSDTQYFGPGTRLTVL.

The gene calls are TRBV5-1 and TRBJ1-2; 10 positions match TRBD1. J gave up 3 bases and V 0 bases, and 5 bases lay outside the gene matches. CDR3 length: 16 amino acids. Per the germline V gene, CDR1 is SGHRS and CDR2 is YFSETQ. The CDR3 DNA follows: TGCGCCAGCAGCTTGGAACGGACAGGGGGTTACTATGGCTACACCTTC. Protein sequence: CASSLERTGGYYGYTF.

The chain has TRBV14 and TRBJ1-4; 8 bases fit TRBD1. This CDR3 region has 15 residues. Germline CDR1 reads SGHDN; CDR2 reads FVKESK. V dropped 3 bases and J dropped 8; count of bases not matched to a gene: 8. CDR3 residues: CASSHPDRGREKLFF. The CDR3 DNA sequence: TGTGCCAGCAGCCACCCCGACAGGGGACGGGAAAAACTGTTTTTT.

The CDR3 here is CASSFTGGDEKLFF. The CDR3 DNA reads as TGTGCCAGCAGTTTTACAGGGGGCGACGAAAAACTGTTTTTT. The chain links TRBV28 to TRBJ1-4; 9 bases match TRBD1. The CDR3 loop spans 14 amino acids. V lost 3 bases and J lost 8; bases outside the gene matches: 4. Germline V gene lookup returns CDR1 MDHEN and CDR2 SYDVKM.

Remarks on this clone: Other nucleotide sequences in the sample specify the same CDR3. The chain couples TRBV27 to TRBJ2-7; 10 bases map to TRBD1. This CDR3 has 14 amino acids. J was trimmed by 1 base and V by 3 bases; bases with no gene match: 0. From germline, CDR1 is MNHEY and CDR2 SMNVEV (reference sequence). The DNA of the CDR3 is TGTGCCAGCAGTTTGGGACAGGGGTCCTACGAGCAGTACTTC. Translation: CASSLGQGSYEQYF.

This clone was detected once. This CDR3 is CAWSKGPDTQYF. In DNA form, the CDR3 reads TGTGCCTGGAGTAAGGGGCCAGATACGCAGTATTTT. The chain combines TRBV30 with TRBJ2-3; perhaps TRBD1 as D (5 bases). The CDR3 is 12 residues long. Germline V lookup: CDR1 GTSNPN, CDR2 SVGIG (reference sequence). V was pared by 2 bases and J by 4 bases, with 7 bases between.

The CDR3 DNA is TGTGCCAGCAGTTACCGTACAGGGGGTATTGGGGAACTGTTTTTT. It is translated as CASSYRTGGIGELFF. The chain uses TRBV6-5 and TRBJ1-4; TRBD1 matches at 8 bases. CDR3 size: 15 residues. Trimming took 2 bases from V and 12 from J; bases not matched to a gene: 11. Germline values: CDR1 MNHEY, CDR2 SVGAGI.

This chain uses TRBV25-1 with TRBJ2-7; 8 nucleotides match TRBD1. The trim removed 6 bases at V and 2 bases at J, leaving 3 bases unmatched. Germline CDR1 and CDR2: MGHDK and SYGVNS. The CDR3 runs 13 residues. DNA for the CDR3: TGTGCCAGCAGGCGGACAGGGCCCTACGAGCAGTACTTC. The encoded protein is CASRRTGPYEQYF.

This chain joins TRBV11-2 and TRBJ2-3, with a tentative D call TRBD2 (6 bases). Between the trimmed V and J ends, which lost 5 bases and 4 bases, there was a span of 16 bases. The CDR3 spans 15 residues. The germline V gene has CDR1 SGHAT and CDR2 FQNNGV. The DNA of the CDR3 is TGTGCCAGCAGCGCGGGGAGCGGCGGGCCAGATACGCAGTATTTT. The encoded protein is CASSAGSGGPDTQYF.

The V gene is TRBV28, the J gene TRBJ1-6; D is ambiguous. The germline gives CDR1 MDHEN, CDR2 SYDVKM. The CDR3 has 12 residues. Trimming stripped 6 bases from V and 8 bases from J, with 8 bases between. The CDR3 coding sequence is TGTGCCAGCAGCGCCGCAGATTCACCCCTCCACTTT. It yields the protein CASSAADSPLHF. Combining the CDR3 with reference TRBV28 and TRBJ1-6 gives the whole variable domain DVKVTQSSRYLVKRTGEKVFLECVQDMDHENMFWYRQDPGLGLRLIYFSYDVKMKEKGDIPEGYSVSREKKERFSLILESASTNQTSMYLCASSAADSPLHFGNGTRLTVT.

The chain is built from TRBV9 and TRBJ1-2; D perhaps matches TRBD1 (5 bases). The CDR3 runs 15 residues. The V end lost 4 bases, the J end lost 4 bases, and 17 bases lay between the germline ends. CDR1 is SGDLS and CDR2 is YYNGEE in the germline V gene. CDR3 residues: CASSTSPGPTYGYTF. CDR3 in DNA: TGTGCCAGCAGCACCTCCCCAGGGCCGACCTATGGCTACACCTTC.

A note on this clone: At one end, the junction sequence differs from germline, possibly due to a read error. The V gene is TRBV4-2, the J gene TRBJ2-7; a possible D gene is TRBD1 (5 bases). The CDR3 totals 12 residues. Germline V CDR1 and CDR2: LGHNA, YNFKEQ. The CDR3 is CASSQDWTPSDF. The CDR3 nucleotides are TGTGCCAGCAGCCAAGATTGGACACCGTCGGACTTC.

V gene TRBV2 combines with J gene TRBJ2-2, with D perhaps matching TRBD1 (5 bases). This CDR3 contains 13 residues. V lost 3 bases to trimming and J lost 6 bases, with 8 bases between them. Looked up from germline, CDR1 is SNHLY and CDR2 is FYNNEI. CDR3 DNA: TGTGCCAGCAGTGACAGGGCATCCGGGGAGCTGTTTTTT. Its translation is CASSDRASGELFF.

This sequence joins TRBV5-1 and TRBJ2-7; the D is unclear. The germline V gene has CDR1 SGHRS and CDR2 YFSETQ. Trimming took off 5 bases at V and 4 bases at J, with 7 bases between the two ends. The CDR3 consists of 11 residues. The CDR3: CASRVEYEQYF. In DNA, the CDR3 is TGCGCCAGCAGGGTAGAATACGAGCAGTACTTC. Full variable domain (missing parts from reference TRBV5-1 and TRBJ2-7): KAGVTQTPRYLIKTRGQQVTLSCSPISGHRSVSWYQQTPGQGLQFLFEYFSETQRNKGNFPGRFSGRQFSNSRSEMNVSTLELGDSALYLCASRVEYEQYFGPGTRLTVT.